The 26 T cell receptor beta chains presented below share a single source sample, sequenced in a study of blood T cell repertoires in COVID-19. The table came from immunoSEQ multiplex PCR; TCRdb's copy has only in-frame clones and leaves some out. The top ten hold 4.6% of the sample, which has a few hundred thousand clones, 89% seen once. Specimen: peripheral blood. The receptors were gathered from a woman aged 40-49 years who had recovered from COVID-19.

The genes are TRBV4-1 and TRBJ2-2, with 10 bases matching TRBD1. The germline V gene encodes CDR1 MGHRA and CDR2 YSYEKL. Trimming removed 3 bases from V and 5 bases from J; junction bases left unmatched: 15. The CDR3 is made up of 19 amino acids. CDR3 sequence (DNA): TGCGCCAGCAGCCATCCCCCCCCGACAGGGGGCGCAAGGACCGGGGAGCTGTTTTTT. Amino acid sequence: CASSHPPPTGGARTGELFF.

Turning to this clone: The same CDR3 is also encoded by other DNA sequences in this sample. The chain is built from TRBV5-1 and TRBJ1-2; possibly TRBD1 for D (5 bases). CDR3 length: 14 residues. V was clipped by 0 bases and J by 2 bases, with 8 bases between them. Germline V gives CDR1 SGHRS, CDR2 YFSETQ. In DNA, the CDR3 is TGCGCCAGCAGCTTGGGATCAGGGAACTATGGCTACACCTTC. Protein: CASSLGSGNYGYTF.

This chain uses TRBV2 with TRBJ2-1; 7 nucleotides agree with TRBD1. V dropped 6 bases and J dropped 12; count of bases not matched to a gene: 11. This CDR3 spans 13 amino acids. Germline V gene sequence: CDR1 SNHLY, CDR2 FYNNEI. The CDR3 DNA is TGTGCCAGCAGCCATGCAAGATCAGGGGGGCAGTTCTTC. This encodes CASSHARSGGQFF. The whole variable domain, remainder taken from reference TRBV2 and TRBJ2-1, is EPEVTQTPSHQVTQMGQEVILRCVPISNHLYFYWYRQILGQKVEFLVSFYNNEISEKSEIFDDQFSVERPDGSNFTLKIRSTKLEDSAMYFCASSHARSGGQFFGPGTRLTVL.

V gene TRBV5-4 combines with J gene TRBJ2-3; no firm D call. CDR3 length: 14 residues. Trimming shortened V by 1 base and J by 2 bases, and 8 bases separated the two germline ends. Germline CDR1 reads SGHNT; CDR2 reads YYREEE (reference sequence). Written as DNA, the CDR3 is TGTGCCAGCAGCTTGTCACAGATCACAGATACGCAGTATTTT. Translating it yields CASSLSQITDTQYF.

The chain uses TRBV9 and TRBJ2-3; the match to TRBD2 covers 7 bases. V shed 3 bases and J 4 bases; nucleotides not matched to a gene: 14. CDR1 and CDR2 (germline): SGDLS, YYNGEE. The CDR3 is made up of 17 amino acids. The CDR3 bases are TGTGCCAGCAGCGAGTCCCCATGGGCGGGAGACCCAGATACGCAGTATTTT. Its protein is CASSESPWAGDPDTQYF.

This clone is a singleton in its sample. The chain employs TRBV28 and TRBJ2-2; 9 positions match TRBD2. Germline CDR1 and CDR2: MDHEN and SYDVKM. V lost 6 bases to trimming and J lost 4 bases; unmatched junction nucleotides: 9. This CDR3 is built from 16 residues. In nucleotides, the CDR3 is TGTGCCAGCAGCCCTGGGGGACTAGCCCCCACCGGGGAGCTGTTTTTT. This gives the protein CASSPGGLAPTGELFF.

The chain combines TRBV7-2 with TRBJ2-1, with a tentative D call TRBD2 (6 bases). CDR3 size: 16 residues. Germline V lookup: CDR1 SGHTA, CDR2 FQGNSA. V gave up 1 base and J gave up 3 bases, with 13 bases separating them. CDR3 coding DNA: TGTGCCAGCAGCTTAGGCCCTGGCGGGAACTACAATGAGCAGTTCTTC. Its protein product is CASSLGPGGNYNEQFF. The entire variable domain, with the rest obtained from reference TRBV7-2 and TRBJ2-1, is as follows: GAGVSQSPSNKVTEKGKDVELRCDPISGHTALYWYRQSLGQGLEFLIYFQGNSAPDKSGLPSDRFSAERTGGSVSTLTIQRTQQEDSAVYLCASSLGPGGNYNEQFFGPGTRLTVL.

This chain connects TRBV27 to TRBJ2-3; 7 bases are a match to TRBD1. Trimming cost V 2 bases and J 6 bases; bases outside gene matches: 2. Germline V gives CDR1 MNHEY, CDR2 SMNVEV (reference sequence). CDR3 length: 13 residues. The DNA for the CDR3 is TGTGCCAGCAGTTTAAACAGGGGTGATACGCAGTATTTT. It is translated as CASSLNRGDTQYF.

The genes are TRBV6-4 and TRBJ2-1, with 12 bases identical to TRBD2. Trimming took 6 bases from V and 5 from J; bases not matched to a gene: 14. The germline V gene encodes CDR1 MRHNA and CDR2 SNTAGT. The CDR3 is 18 amino acids. CDR3 protein: CASRPGLAGPLPDNEQFF. CDR3 coding DNA: TGTGCCAGCAGACCGGGACTAGCGGGCCCCCTCCCGGACAATGAGCAGTTCTTC.

The rearrangement joins TRBV18 to TRBJ1-2, with 9 bases aligning to TRBD1. The trim removed 3 bases at V and 8 bases at J, leaving 13 bases unmatched. Germline V gene lookup returns CDR1 KGHSH and CDR2 LQKENI. This CDR3 is 16 amino acids long. CDR3 in amino acids: CASSPRTGVHLMGYTF. Here the CDR3 DNA reads TGTGCCAGCTCACCGCGGACAGGGGTACACCTTATGGGCTACACCTTC. The whole variable domain, remainder taken from reference TRBV18 and TRBJ1-2, is NAGVMQNPRHLVRRRGQEARLRCSPMKGHSHVYWYRQLPEEGLKFMVYLQKENIIDESGMPKERFSAEFPKEGPSILRIQQVVRGDSAAYFCASSPRTGVHLMGYTFGSGTRLTVV.

V gene TRBV19 combines with J gene TRBJ2-1; 8 bases map to TRBD1. Germline V CDR1 and CDR2: LNHDA, SQIVND (reference sequence). The CDR3 has 13 residues. The J segment lost 8 bases and the V segment lost 7 bases, leaving 7 bases of the junction unmatched. The CDR3 nucleotides are TGTGCCAGTAATAGACAGGGGTGGGATGAGCAGTTCTTC. Its protein is CASNRQGWDEQFF.

The CDR3 DNA is TGTGCCAGCAGCTCGTTATGGCTAGCGGGAGGTCGGTTCACAGATACGCAGTATTTT. It encodes CASSSLWLAGGRFTDTQYF. The rearrangement joins TRBV5-6 to TRBJ2-3; 11 bases are a match to TRBD2. The germline V gene has CDR1 SGHDT and CDR2 YYEEEE. This CDR3 is built from 19 residues. The junction had 14 bases not matched to a gene; V was cut back by 3 bases and J by 2 bases.

This chain uses TRBV11-3 with TRBJ2-5; D perhaps matches TRBD1 (6 bases). The length of the CDR3 is 14 residues. Germline loops: CDR1 SGHNT, CDR2 YENEEA. Between the trimmed V and J ends, which lost 5 bases and 7 bases, there was a span of 17 bases. The DNA of the CDR3 is TGTGCCAGCAGCACAAAGACAGGTTGGGGGACCCAGTACTTC. Residues: CASSTKTGWGTQYF.

The chain links TRBV5-1 to TRBJ2-2, with 7 bases that match TRBD2. Germline trimming cut 1 base from V and 5 bases from J; bases unmatched to any gene: 2. The CDR3 covers 14 residues. Germline CDR1 and CDR2: SGHRS and YFSETQ. Here the CDR3 reads CASSLPRETGELFF. For the CDR3, the DNA is TGCGCCAGCAGCTTGCCGCGGGAGACCGGGGAGCTGTTTTTT.

This clone has just a few counts. The chain has TRBV9 and TRBJ2-5; 8 bases line up with TRBD1. From germline, CDR1 is SGDLS and CDR2 YYNGEE. There are 17 residues in the CDR3. V lost 4 bases, J lost 4 bases, and 15 bases stayed unmatched. This CDR3 is CASSPSFRTGSRETQYF. As DNA, the CDR3 is TGTGCCAGCAGCCCCAGCTTCAGGACAGGGAGTCGAGAGACCCAGTACTTC.

The CDR3 DNA follows: TGTGCCAGCAGCTTAAGGGGGGGGACCTCCTACGAGCAGTACTTC. Protein product: CASSLRGGTSYEQYF. The J gene is TRBJ2-7, the V gene TRBV11-2, with D maybe TRBD2 (7 bases). V was clipped by 2 bases and J by 0 bases, with 11 bases between them. The V gene's germline CDR1 is SGHAT and CDR2 FQNNGV. CDR3 length equals 15 residues.

V and J are TRBV2 and TRBJ2-7; TRBD1 matches at 10 bases. Germline V CDR1 and CDR2: SNHLY, FYNNEI. The CDR3 loop spans 14 amino acids. V was pared by 5 bases and J by 6 bases, with 7 bases of the junction left unmatched. CDR3 in DNA: TGTGCCAGCAGTCTGACAGGGGGCGTCCCCGAGCAGTACTTC. This gives the protein CASSLTGGVPEQYF.

This rearrangement joins TRBV5-6 to TRBJ1-2, with D possibly being TRBD1 (6 bases). Trimming stripped 0 bases from V and 4 bases from J, with 10 bases between. The length of the CDR3 is 14 residues. CDR1 and CDR2 (germline): SGHDT, YYEEEE. The chain's CDR3 is CASSLEGVGYGYTF. Written as DNA, the CDR3 is TGTGCCAGCAGCTTGGAGGGGGTTGGCTATGGCTACACCTTC. The complete variable domain, with remaining parts taken from reference TRBV5-6 and TRBJ1-2, reads DAGVTQSPTHLIKTRGQQVTLRCSPKSGHDTVSWYQQALGQGPQFIFQYYEEEERQRGNFPDRFSGHQFPNYSSELNVNALLLGDSALYLCASSLEGVGYGYTFGSGTRLTVV.

This clone was counted a few times. The chain links TRBV19 to TRBJ1-2, with a tentative D call TRBD1 (5 bases). The CDR3 has 14 amino acids. V shed 5 bases and J shed 8 bases, with 18 bases lying between them. Germline V gene lookup returns CDR1 LNHDA and CDR2 SQIVND (reference sequence). The CDR3 DNA reads TGTGCCAGTAGTCCACTCGCCGGGGGTCGGGGCTACACCTTC. It is translated as CASSPLAGGRGYTF.

This chain links TRBV28 with TRBJ1-2, with D hard to call. This CDR3 comprises 15 residues. CDR1 and CDR2 from the germline V gene are MDHEN and SYDVKM. V shed 3 bases and J shed 7 bases, with 18 bases lying between them. CDR3 DNA sequence: TGTGCCAGCAGTTTCAGAGGTCCCGGGTTATTTGGCTACACCTTC. This gives the protein CASSFRGPGLFGYTF.

The V gene is TRBV12-3 or TRBV12-4, the J gene TRBJ2-5; 8 nucleotides match TRBD1. The CDR3 extends over 13 amino acids. V gave up 6 bases and J gave up 5 bases; unmatched junction bases: 5. The CDR3 DNA follows: TGTGCCAGCAGCCAGGACAGGGAGGAGACCCAGTACTTC. Residues: CASSQDREETQYF.

This clone was recorded a few times. The gene calls are TRBV6-2 or TRBV6-3 and TRBJ1-4; a weak D match, TRBD1 (6 bases). The CDR3 is made up of 12 amino acids. The V gene's germline CDR1 is MNHEY and CDR2 SVGEGT. V lost 5 bases and J 9 bases, leaving 10 bases between the germline ends. The CDR3 bases are TGTGCCAGCAGTCAGGGGAGTCAAAAACTGTTTTTT. This encodes CASSQGSQKLFF.

This sequence joins TRBV5-5 and TRBJ2-7; D is ambiguous. The germline CDR1 and CDR2 sequences are SGHKS and YYEKEE (reference sequence). There are 13 residues in the CDR3. V was shortened by 0 bases and J by 3 bases, with 7 bases between the two germline ends. The CDR3 region is CASSLVAVYEQYF. The CDR3 nucleotides read TGTGCCAGCAGCTTGGTGGCGGTCTACGAGCAGTACTTC.

J is TRBJ1-2 and V is TRBV6-5, with a weak D call TRBD1 (5 bases). With 5 bases removed from V and 6 bases from J, the gap between germline ends came to 16 bases. There are 14 residues in the CDR3. Germline loops: CDR1 MNHEY, CDR2 SVGAGI. The CDR3 DNA reads as TGTGCCAGCAGTACGGACACCGCTTTCGATGGCTACACCTTC. Translating it yields CASSTDTAFDGYTF.

This chain links TRBV3-1 (or the pseudogene TRBV3-2) with TRBJ1-6, with D maybe TRBD1 (5 bases). Germline CDR1 and CDR2: LGHDT and YNNKEL (reference sequence). V was pared by 4 bases and J by 9 bases, with 16 bases between. CDR3 length equals 15 residues. The CDR3 DNA follows: TGTGCCAGCAGCCTATCACAGGAGGGAAGTTCACCCCTCCACTTT. It is translated as CASSLSQEGSSPLHF.

The CDR3 DNA follows: TGTGCCAGCAGCCACCTCGGGGGGGGTACTGAAGCTTTCTTT. It encodes CASSHLGGGTEAFF. The genes are TRBV7-2 and TRBJ1-1; D might be TRBD1 (5 bases). The germline V gene encodes CDR1 SGHTA and CDR2 FQGNSA. The length of the CDR3 is 14 residues. Trimming removed 5 bases from V and 5 bases from J, with 15 bases in between.